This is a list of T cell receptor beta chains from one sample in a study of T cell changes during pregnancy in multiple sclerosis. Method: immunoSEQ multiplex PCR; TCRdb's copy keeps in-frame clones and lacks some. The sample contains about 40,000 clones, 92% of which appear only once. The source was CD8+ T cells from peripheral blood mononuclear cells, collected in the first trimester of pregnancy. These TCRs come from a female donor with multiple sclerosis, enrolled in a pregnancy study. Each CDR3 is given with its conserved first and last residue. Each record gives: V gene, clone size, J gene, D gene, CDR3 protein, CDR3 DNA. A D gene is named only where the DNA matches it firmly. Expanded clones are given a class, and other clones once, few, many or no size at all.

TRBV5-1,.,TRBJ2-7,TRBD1,CASSPKRIDRPGGYEQYF,TGCGCCAGCAGCCCCAAACGAATCGACAGGCCAGGGGGATACGAGCAGTACTTC
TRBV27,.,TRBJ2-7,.,CATEQGYEQYF,TGTGCCACCGAACAGGGCTACGAGCAGTACTTC
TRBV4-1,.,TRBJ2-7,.,CASSQVGGWYEQYF,TGCGCCAGCAGCCAAGTCGGAGGGTGGTACGAGCAGTACTTC
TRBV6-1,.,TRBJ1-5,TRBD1,CASSYDRADQPQHF,TGTGCCAGCAGCTACGACAGGGCTGATCAGCCCCAGCATTTT
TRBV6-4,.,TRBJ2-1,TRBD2,CASSETSGGAAEQFF,TGTGCCAGCAGTGAAACTTCCGGGGGGGCGGCTGAGCAGTTCTTC
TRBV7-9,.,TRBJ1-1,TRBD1,CASSPGQGMNTEAFF,TGTGCCAGCAGCCCCGGACAGGGGATGAACACTGAAGCTTTCTTT
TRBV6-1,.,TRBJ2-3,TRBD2,CASSPRGGDQYF,TGTGCCAGCAGTCCGCGCGGGGGGGACCAGTATTTT
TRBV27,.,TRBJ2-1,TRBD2,CASSTSGYSYNEQFF,TGTGCCAGCAGTACTAGCGGGTACTCCTACAATGAGCAGTTCTTC
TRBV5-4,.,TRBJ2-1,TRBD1,CASSSPGTGGFDEQFF,TGTGCCAGCAGCTCCCCCGGGACAGGGGGCTTCGATGAGCAGTTCTTC
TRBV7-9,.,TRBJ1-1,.,CASTQEVNTEAFF,TGTGCCAGCACCCAGGAGGTGAACACTGAAGCTTTCTTT
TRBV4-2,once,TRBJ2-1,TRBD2,CASSLPSGAYNEQFF,TGTGCCAGCAGCCTTCCTAGCGGGGCCTACAATGAGCAGTTCTTC
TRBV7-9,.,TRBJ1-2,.,CASSSGQTDLLYGYTF,TGTGCCAGCAGCTCCGGACAGACCGATCTACTCTATGGCTACACCTTC
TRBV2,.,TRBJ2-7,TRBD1,CASSADRGDEQYF,TGTGCCAGCAGTGCAGACAGGGGAGACGAGCAGTACTTC
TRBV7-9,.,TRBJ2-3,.,CASSQTKAGTDTQYF,TGTGCCAGCAGCCAAACAAAGGCGGGAACAGATACGCAGTATTTT
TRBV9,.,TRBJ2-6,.,CASTSPSGANVLTF,TGTGCCAGCACCAGTCCCTCTGGGGCCAACGTCCTGACTTTC
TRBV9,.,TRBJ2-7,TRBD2,CASSVREGYYEQYF,TGTGCCAGCAGCGTCCGGGAGGGCTACTACGAGCAGTACTTC
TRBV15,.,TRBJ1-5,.,CATSYYRARDQPQHF,TGTGCCACCAGTTACTACAGGGCCAGGGATCAGCCCCAGCATTTT
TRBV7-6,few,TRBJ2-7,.,CASSLTGSFSYEQYF,TGTGCCAGCAGCTTAACCGGGAGCTTCAGCTACGAGCAGTACTTC
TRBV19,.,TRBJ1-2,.,CASSISAADYGYTF,TGTGCCAGTAGTATCTCTGCGGCGGACTATGGCTACACCTTC
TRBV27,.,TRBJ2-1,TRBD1,CASSPDRGGYNEQFF,TGTGCCAGCAGCCCCGACAGGGGTGGATACAATGAGCAGTTCTTC
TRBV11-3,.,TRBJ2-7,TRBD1,CASSSRQGSPYEQYF,TGTGCCAGCAGCTCGAGACAGGGTAGTCCCTACGAGCAGTACTTC
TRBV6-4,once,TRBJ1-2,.,CASSDSSGTIYGYTF,TGTGCCAGCAGTGACTCGAGCGGGACAATCTATGGCTACACCTTC
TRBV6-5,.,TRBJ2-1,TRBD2,CASSSTGGETYNEQFF,TGTGCCAGCAGTTCCACGGGGGGGGAAACCTACAATGAGCAGTTCTTC
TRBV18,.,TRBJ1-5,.,CASSPVGEYSNQPQHF,TGTGCCAGCTCACCAGTAGGGGAATATAGCAATCAGCCCCAGCATTTT
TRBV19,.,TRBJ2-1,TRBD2,CASESGGAWNEQFF,TGTGCCAGCGAAAGCGGGGGGGCCTGGAATGAGCAGTTCTTC
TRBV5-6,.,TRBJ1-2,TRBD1,CASSPTGTGGFYGYTF,TGTGCCAGCAGCCCAACCGGGACAGGGGGTTTCTATGGCTACACCTTC
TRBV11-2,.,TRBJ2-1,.,CASSLPWGVSEQFF,TGTGCCAGCAGCTTACCGTGGGGGGTATCGGAGCAGTTCTTC
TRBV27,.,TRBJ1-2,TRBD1,CASSLSPGTGAGYTF,TGTGCCAGCAGTTTATCACCAGGGACAGGGGCTGGCTACACCTTC
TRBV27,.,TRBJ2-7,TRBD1,CASSIDRGRVEQYF,TGTGCCAGCAGTATTGACAGGGGGCGCGTCGAGCAGTACTTC
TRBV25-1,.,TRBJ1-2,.,CASSERPANYGYTF,TGTGCCAGCAGTGAGAGGCCAGCTAACTATGGCTACACCTTC
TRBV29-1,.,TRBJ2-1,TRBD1,CSVELDRVNEQFF,TGCAGCGTTGAATTGGACAGGGTCAATGAGCAGTTCTTC
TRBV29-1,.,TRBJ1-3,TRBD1,CSVTGQADNSGNTIYF,TGCAGCGTTACCGGACAGGCTGACAACTCTGGAAACACCATATATTTT
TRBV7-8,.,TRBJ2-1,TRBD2,CASSFPSGGVANEQFF,TGTGCCAGCAGCTTTCCGAGCGGGGGGGTAGCCAATGAGCAGTTCTTC
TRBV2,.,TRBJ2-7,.,CASSEVPDEQYF,TGTGCCAGCAGTGAAGTCCCGGACGAGCAGTACTTC
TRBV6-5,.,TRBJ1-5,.,CASSSTGYSNQPQHF,TGTGCCAGCAGTTCGACGGGTTATAGCAATCAGCCCCAGCATTTT
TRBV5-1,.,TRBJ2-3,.,CASSGGGRGTDTQYF,TGCGCCAGCAGCGGGGGGGGGCGCGGCACAGATACGCAGTATTTT
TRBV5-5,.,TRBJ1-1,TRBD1,CASSAAGGTEAFF,TGTGCCAGCAGCGCGGCAGGGGGAACTGAAGCTTTCTTT
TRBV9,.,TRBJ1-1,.,CASSGLSGRDTEAFF,TGTGCCAGCAGCGGACTTTCGGGTCGGGACACTGAAGCTTTCTTT
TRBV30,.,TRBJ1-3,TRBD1,CAWSGGSGQGGNTIYF,TGTGCCTGGAGTGGGGGTAGTGGACAGGGGGGAAACACCATATATTTT
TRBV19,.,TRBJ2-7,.,CASSIQGSYEQYF,TGTGCCAGTAGCATACAGGGATCCTACGAGCAGTACTTC
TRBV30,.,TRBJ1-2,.,CAYPQGGGYTF,TGTGCCTACCCACAGGGTGGTGGCTACACCTTC
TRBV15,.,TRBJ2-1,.,CATSDRYNEQFF,TGTGCCACCAGCGACAGGTACAATGAGCAGTTCTTC
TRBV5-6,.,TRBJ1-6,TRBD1,CASSLMGQGGPLHF,TGTGCCAGCAGCTTGATGGGACAGGGTGGACCCCTCCACTTT
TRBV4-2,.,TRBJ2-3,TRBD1,CASSQEGQGAGDTQYF,TGTGCCAGCAGCCAAGAGGGACAGGGCGCGGGTGATACGCAGTATTTT
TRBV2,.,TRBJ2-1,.,CASDGGPSYNEQFF,TGTGCCAGCGACGGGGGACCATCCTACAATGAGCAGTTCTTC
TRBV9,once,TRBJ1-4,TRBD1,CASSVGPGGSEKLFF,TGTGCCAGCAGCGTAGGGCCAGGGGGCAGTGAAAAACTGTTTTTT
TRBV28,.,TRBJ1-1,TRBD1,CASSRLLYGQGASEAFF,TGTGCCAGCAGTCGGTTACTTTATGGACAGGGGGCCTCTGAAGCTTTCTTT
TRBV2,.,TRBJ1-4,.,CASSESGTANEKLFF,TGTGCCAGCAGTGAAAGCGGGACGGCTAATGAAAAACTGTTTTTT
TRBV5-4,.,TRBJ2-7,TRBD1,CASSYGTGAYEQYF,TGTGCCAGCAGCTACGGGACAGGGGCCTACGAGCAGTACTTC
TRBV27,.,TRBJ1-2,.,CASSSFDRNYGYTF,TGTGCCAGCAGTTCTTTTGACAGAAACTATGGCTACACCTTC
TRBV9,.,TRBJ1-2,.,CASTTDRSGYGYTF,TGTGCCAGCACCACCGACAGGTCGGGCTATGGCTACACCTTC
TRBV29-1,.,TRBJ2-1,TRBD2,CSVEGASGAARQFF,TGCAGCGTTGAGGGTGCTAGCGGGGCAGCCCGGCAGTTCTTC
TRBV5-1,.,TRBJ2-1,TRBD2,CASSSRGSGGYNEQFF,TGCGCCAGCAGCTCCCGGGGTAGCGGGGGGTACAATGAGCAGTTCTTC